The present entry profiles one TCR beta chain with its context. Researchers ran the PCR with 60 Vbeta and 13 Jbeta primers. Only in-frame clones appear in the TCRdb table, and some are missing; sequencing was by immunoSEQ multiplex PCR. The profile covers 200,000 to 300,000 clones, with about 81% appearing a single time and 5.4% taken by the ten largest. This specimen belongs to a study of cytomegalovirus exposure and HLA in healthy donors. The V gene end was trimmed by 0 bases and the J gene end by 5 bases; junction bases not matched to a gene: 13. Germline V gene lookup returns CDR1 LNHNV and CDR2 YYDKDF (reference sequence). The CDR3 is 18 residues long.

Sequencing was done on a sample of PBMCs. The TCR was taken from a woman aged 40 to 50 in good health and CMV-seropositive. V and J are TRBV15 and TRBJ2-5, with 9 bases lining up with TRBD2. The DNA for the CDR3 is TGTGCCACCAGCAGAGATTACACGGGCGGGGGGGCCGGGGAGACCCAGTACTTC. It specifies CATSRDYTGGGAGETQYF.